This T cell receptor beta chain stems from a study of beta chain features in type 1 diabetes. General study results and limits: A possible short-template PCR bias applies equally to patients and controls. Whether HLA type influences TCRB rearrangement remained unresolved here. TCRB repertoires of naive, central memory and Treg cells appeared more similar among patients than among healthy donors.

Germline V gene sequence: CDR1 SQVTM, CDR2 ANQGSEA. The CDR3 contains 12 residues. The V end was cut by 4 bases, the J end by 5 bases, with 10 bases between. With regard to this clone: Its antigen is not known.

Expressed TCRB transcripts were sequenced because the entire RNA isolate underwent reverse transcription. Here immunoSEQ multiplex PCR was the method, and the copy in TCRdb shows in-frame clones only, minus some. This table has under 900,000 clones, 15% to 20% appearing once. The authors sorted CD4+ naive, central memory, regulatory and stem cell-like memory cells via CD45RO/CCR7/CD25/CD127/CD95/CD27. The V call is TRBV29-1, the J call TRBJ2-3; D unresolved. The material sequenced was naive CD4+ T cells from blood. The clonotype was recovered from a woman younger than 35 in good health. CDR3 amino acids: CSVGLGEDTQYF. CDR3 DNA: TGCAGCGTTGGACTCGGAGAAGATACGCAGTATTTT.